This passage covers 5 T cell receptor beta chains from one sample sequenced in a study of blood T cell repertoires in COVID-19. Some clones are missing from TCRdb's copy, which holds only in-frame ones; the method was immunoSEQ multiplex PCR. This table holds around 140,000 clones, around 87% found once. Specimen: peripheral blood. The receptors come from a man aged 50-59 years with active COVID-19.

This chain connects TRBV7-2 to TRBJ2-4; D is ambiguous. Looked up from germline, CDR1 is SGHTA and CDR2 is FQGNSA. The germline V and J ends were trimmed by 4 bases and 0 bases, with 4 bases remaining between them. The length of the CDR3 is 13 residues. CDR3 bases: TGTGCCAGCAGCTCGTTAGCCAAAAACATTCAGTACTTC. Amino acid sequence: CASSSLAKNIQYF.

The chain combines TRBV5-8 with TRBJ2-7; 8 nucleotides line up with TRBD2. Germline CDR1 SGHTS, CDR2 YDEGEE. J gave up 4 bases and V 5 bases, and 11 bases lay outside the gene matches. CDR3 length: 15 amino acids. CDR3 sequence (DNA): TGTGCCAGCAGTCGGGGGGGGGCACTGAGGTACGAGCAGTACTTC. Translating gives CASSRGGALRYEQYF. The full variable domain, completed using reference TRBV5-8 and TRBJ2-7, is EAGVTQSPTHLIKTRGQQATLRCSPISGHTSVYWYQQALGLGLQFLLWYDEGEERNRGNFPPRFSGRQFPNYSSELNVNALELEDSALYLCASSRGGALRYEQYFGPGTRLTVT.

The rearrangement uses TRBV2 and TRBJ1-2; D is unclear. This CDR3 has 14 residues. Germline V gene lookup returns CDR1 SNHLY and CDR2 FYNNEI. Trimming took 6 bases from V and 6 from J, leaving 17 bases between them. This CDR3 reads CASSLTLEVNGYTF. The CDR3 nucleotides read TGTGCCAGCAGCTTAACTTTAGAAGTCAATGGCTACACCTTC.

The chain uses TRBV10-2 and TRBJ2-3; 10 bases fit TRBD2. The CDR3 totals 15 residues. The germline V gene encodes CDR1 WSHSY and CDR2 SAAADI. V trimming: 2 bases; J trimming: 5 bases; junction bases outside the gene matches: 4. This CDR3 is CASSETSGAVDTQYF. The CDR3 region has the DNA TGCGCCAGCAGTGAGACTAGCGGGGCGGTAGATACGCAGTATTTT.

The chain recombines TRBV6-4 with TRBJ2-7, with D tentatively TRBD1 (5 bases). The germline V and J ends were trimmed by 7 bases and 4 bases, with 14 bases remaining between them. CDR3 size: 13 residues. In germline, CDR1 is MRHNA, CDR2 SNTAGT. The CDR3 bases are TGTGCCAGCAACCTCCACAGGTTTTACGAGCAGTACTTC. It encodes CASNLHRFYEQYF.